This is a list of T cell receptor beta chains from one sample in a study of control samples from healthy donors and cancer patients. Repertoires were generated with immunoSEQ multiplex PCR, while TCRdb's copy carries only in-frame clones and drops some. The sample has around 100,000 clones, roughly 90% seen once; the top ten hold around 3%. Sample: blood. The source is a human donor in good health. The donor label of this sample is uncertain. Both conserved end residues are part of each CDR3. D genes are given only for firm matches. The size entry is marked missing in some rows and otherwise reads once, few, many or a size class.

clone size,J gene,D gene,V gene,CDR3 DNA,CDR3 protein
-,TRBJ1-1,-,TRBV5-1,TGCGCCAGCAGCCTCCAAGGAGGCGGCACTGAAGCTTTCTTT,CASSLQGGGTEAFF
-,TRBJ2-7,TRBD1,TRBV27,TGTGCCAGCAGTTTAGCCGGGACAGGGGTCCTATACGAGCAGTACTTC,CASSLAGTGVLYEQYF
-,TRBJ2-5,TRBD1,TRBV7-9,TGTGCCAGCAAGTACGGGACAGGGGAAGAGACCCAGTACTTC,CASKYGTGEETQYF
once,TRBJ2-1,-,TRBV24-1,TGTGCCACCAGTGATTTGGGACCACTAGCTAGCCTCTACAATGAGCAGTTCTTC,CATSDLGPLASLYNEQFF
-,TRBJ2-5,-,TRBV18,TGTGCCAGCTCACCCTCTCCAGGGAAATTGGAGACCCAGTACTTC,CASSPSPGKLETQYF
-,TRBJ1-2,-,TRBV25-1,TGTGCCAGCAGTGTTAACAGGATGGATGGCTACACCTTC,CASSVNRMDGYTF
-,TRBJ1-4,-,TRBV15,TGTGCCACCAGCAGAGGGACAGTGCCTAGTAATGAAAAACTGTTTTTT,CATSRGTVPSNEKLFF
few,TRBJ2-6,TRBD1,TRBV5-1,TGCGCCAGCGGGACAGGGGATATAGGGGCCAACGTCCTGACTTTC,CASGTGDIGANVLTF
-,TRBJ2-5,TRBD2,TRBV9,TGTGCCAGCAGCGCGACTAGCGGGGGCCCAAAGACCCAGTACTTC,CASSATSGGPKTQYF
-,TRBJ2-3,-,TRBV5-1,TGCGCCAGCCGCCGGACCATGGGCACAGATACGCAGTATTTT,CASRRTMGTDTQYF
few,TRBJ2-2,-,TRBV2,TGTGCCAGCAGTGAAGGTCTAAGGACAAGGAACACCGGGGAGCTGTTTTTT,CASSEGLRTRNTGELFF
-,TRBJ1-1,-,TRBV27,TGTGCCAGCAGTATCGACGACAGATATAACACTGAAGCTTTCTTT,CASSIDDRYNTEAFF
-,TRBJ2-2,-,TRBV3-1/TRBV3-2,TGTGCCAGCAGCCAAGATCGGACAGCCCCAACCGGGGAGCTGTTTTTT,CASSQDRTAPTGELFF
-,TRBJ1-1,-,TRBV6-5,TGTGCCAGCAGTTACAAGGGGGGGCCGGGAGCTTTCTTT,CASSYKGGPGAFF
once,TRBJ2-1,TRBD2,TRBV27,TGTGCCAGCAGGGTACTAGCGGGGGGGACTTACAATGAGCAGTTCTTC,CASRVLAGGTYNEQFF
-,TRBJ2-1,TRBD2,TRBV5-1,TGCGCCAGCAGCATCGGGACTAGCGGGGAATCCTACAATGAGCAGTTCTTC,CASSIGTSGESYNEQFF
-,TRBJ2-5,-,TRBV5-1,TGCGCCAGCAGCTTGGGGGAATCCTATCGGGAGACCCAGTACTTC,CASSLGESYRETQYF
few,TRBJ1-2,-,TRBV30,TGTGCCTGGAGTGTACCCTTGAGCTATGGCTACACCTTC,CAWSVPLSYGYTF
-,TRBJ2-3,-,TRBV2,TGTGCCAGCGGGCACGACGATACGCAGTATTTT,CASGHDDTQYF
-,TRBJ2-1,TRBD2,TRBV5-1,TGCGCCAGCAGACTAGCGGGGGAATACAATGAGCAGTTCTTC,CASRLAGEYNEQFF
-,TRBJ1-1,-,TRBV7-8,TGTGCCAGCAGTTCACAAATGGGATCTGGGACTGAAGCTTTCTTT,CASSSQMGSGTEAFF
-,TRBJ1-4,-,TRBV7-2,TGTGCCAGCAGCTGGATGGATGAAAAACTGTTTTTT,CASSWMDEKLFF
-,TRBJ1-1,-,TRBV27,TGTGCCAGCGGGGGGGGACGGGCAGTTTATGGTGAAGCTTTCTTT,CASGGGRAVYGEAFF
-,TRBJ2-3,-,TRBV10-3,TGTGCCATCAGTGGGGGGGCCGATTTTCAGGCAGATACGCAGTATTTT,CAISGGADFQADTQYF
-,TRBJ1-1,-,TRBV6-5,TGTGCCAGCAGTTACTCCTTCGGACAGCGAAACACTGAAGCTTTCTTT,CASSYSFGQRNTEAFF
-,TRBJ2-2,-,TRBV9,TGTGCCAGCAGCGTAGCCCCCGCCGGGGAGCTGTTTTTT,CASSVAPAGELFF
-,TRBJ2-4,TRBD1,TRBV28,TGTGCCAGCAGTTCGGGGACAGGGGGCGGCGGCAAAAACATTCAGTACTTC,CASSSGTGGGGKNIQYF
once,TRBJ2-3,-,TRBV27,TGTGCCAGCAGTTCCGGGACGGTTCCTAGCACAGATACGCAGTATTTT,CASSSGTVPSTDTQYF
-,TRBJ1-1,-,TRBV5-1,TGCGCCAGCAGCTTGAAGGGGAGCAACACTGAAGCTTTCTTT,CASSLKGSNTEAFF
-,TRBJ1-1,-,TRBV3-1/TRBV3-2,TGTGCCAGCAGCCAAAAGGGCGGTTTCAGGGGTGAAGCTTTCTTT,CASSQKGGFRGEAFF
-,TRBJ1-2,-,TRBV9,TGTGCCAGCAGCCTCGAGTTGGGAGGGAACCATGGCTACACCTTC,CASSLELGGNHGYTF
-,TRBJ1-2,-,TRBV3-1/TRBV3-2,TGTGCCAGCAGCCCCACCGACAGATATGGCTACACCTTC,CASSPTDRYGYTF
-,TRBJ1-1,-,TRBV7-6,TGTGCCAGCAGCTTAAGTCGGGATGCTTTGAACACTGAAGCTTTCTTT,CASSLSRDALNTEAFF
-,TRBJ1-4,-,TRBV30,TGTGCCTGGAGTGTAAAGGGTGTTGGGGAAAAACTGTTTTTT,CAWSVKGVGEKLFF
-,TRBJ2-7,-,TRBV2,TGTGCCAGCCTTCGACAGTTCACCTCCTACGAGCAGTACTTC,CASLRQFTSYEQYF
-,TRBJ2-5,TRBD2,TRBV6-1,TGTGCCAGCAGTGATTTTAGCGGGGGGGCAGAGACCCAGTACTTC,CASSDFSGGAETQYF
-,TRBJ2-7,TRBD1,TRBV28,TGTGCCAGCAGTATGGGACAGGGGGGTTACGAGCAGTACTTC,CASSMGQGGYEQYF
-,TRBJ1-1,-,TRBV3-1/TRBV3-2,TGTGCCAGCAGCCAAGGTATGACCACAGAAGCTTTCTTT,CASSQGMTTEAFF
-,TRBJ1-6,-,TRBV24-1,TGTGCCACCAGTAGTTCAGAGTCTAATTCACCCCTCCACTTT,CATSSSESNSPLHF
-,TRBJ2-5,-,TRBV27,TGTGCCAGCAGTTTAGACGGGGGCTACCAAGAGACCCAGTACTTC,CASSLDGGYQETQYF
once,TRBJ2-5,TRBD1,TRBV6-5,TGTGCCACCCTCGACAGGGGCGAGACCCAGTACTTC,CATLDRGETQYF
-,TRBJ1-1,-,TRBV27,TGTGCCAGCAGTCCCCCCACCGGGAGGTGGACTGAAGCTTTCTTT,CASSPPTGRWTEAFF
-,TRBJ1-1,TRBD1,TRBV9,TGTGCCAGCAGCAGCACAGGGGCGAACACTGAAGCTTTCTTT,CASSSTGANTEAFF